A single sample is the source of the 21 T cell receptor beta chains below, sequenced in a study of OX40 agonist ivuxolimab in advanced cancers. Assay used: immunoSEQ multiplex PCR; TCRdb lists only in-frame clones, some missing. The repertoire holds 20,000 or so clones, with about four fifths as singletons. Sequenced material: CD4+ or CD8+ T cells sorted from blood, taken in a trial of the OX40 agonist ivuxolimab. The receptors originated from an adult with an advanced solid tumor such as melanoma, head and neck, liver or kidney cancer.

This sequence joins TRBV30 and TRBJ2-3; TRBD2 matches 12 bases. Germline CDR1 and CDR2: GTSNPN and SVGIG (reference sequence). V lost 2 bases, J lost 2 bases, and 8 bases stayed unmatched. CDR3 length: 17 amino acids. This CDR3 reads CAWSPPLAGGATDTQYF. As DNA, the CDR3 is TGTGCCTGGAGTCCCCCTCTAGCGGGGGGGGCCACAGATACGCAGTATTTT. Complete variable domain (other parts from reference TRBV30 and TRBJ2-3): SQTIHQWPATLVQPVGSPLSLECTVEGTSNPNLYWYRQAAGRGLQLLFYSVGIGQISSEVPQNLSASRPQDRQFILSSKKLLLSDSGFYLCAWSPPLAGGATDTQYFGPGTRLTVL.

J is TRBJ1-1 and V is TRBV6-4; D gene ambiguous. Trimming removed 0 bases at V and 1 base at J, with 6 bases between. CDR1 and CDR2 (germline): MRHNA, SNTAGT. The CDR3 is 14 amino acids. The CDR3 DNA reads TGTGCCAGCAGTGACTCTCCAGGGAACACTGAAGCTTTCTTT. It specifies CASSDSPGNTEAFF.

The chain links TRBV28 to TRBJ2-1; D is possibly TRBD1 or TRBD2 (5 bases each). This CDR3 contains 12 residues. Trimming shortened V by 3 bases and J by 7 bases, and 7 bases separated the two germline ends. Germline V gene sequence: CDR1 MDHEN, CDR2 SYDVKM. The CDR3 spells CASSLGENEQFF. CDR3 bases: TGTGCCAGCAGTTTGGGGGAGAATGAGCAGTTCTTC.

J is TRBJ2-5 and V is TRBV6-5, with TRBD2 matching 8 bases. In germline, CDR1 is MNHEY, CDR2 SVGAGI. Trimming took 2 bases from V and 4 from J; bases not matched to a gene: 9. The length of the CDR3 is 16 residues. The CDR3 is CASSYRERGFRETQYF. As DNA, the CDR3 is TGTGCCAGCAGTTACCGAGAGCGGGGGTTTCGAGAGACCCAGTACTTC.

The chain recombines TRBV6-1 with TRBJ2-2, with D unclear. This CDR3 comprises 9 residues. Germline V gives CDR1 MNHNS, CDR2 SASEGT. For the CDR3, the DNA is TGTGGCTCAGGCGGGGAGCTGTTTTTT. Its translation is CGSGGELFF.

This sequence joins TRBV18 and TRBJ2-3; D remains unclear. The CDR3 has 10 amino acids. Germline-derived CDR1 and CDR2 are KGHSH and LQKENI. The V end was cut by 9 bases, the J end by 4 bases, with 5 bases between. As DNA, the CDR3 is TGTGCCAGTTCCTCAGATACGCAGTATTTT. This encodes CASSSDTQYF.

The table lists this clone with a few counts. This sequence joins TRBV27 and TRBJ1-6, with TRBD1 as a possible D gene (5 bases). V lost 5 bases, J lost 10 bases, and 15 bases lay in between. The germline CDR1 and CDR2 sequences are MNHEY and SMNVEV (reference sequence). The CDR3 contains 14 residues. The CDR3 DNA follows: TGTGCCAGCAGTGTGACACCGGGGGGGTCACCCCTCCACTTT. Translating it yields CASSVTPGGSPLHF.

The rearrangement uses TRBV5-6 and TRBJ2-7; D is possibly TRBD2 (7 bases). From germline, CDR1 is SGHDT and CDR2 YYEEEE. CDR3 length: 14 residues. Trimming stripped 6 bases from V and 5 bases from J, with 18 bases between. CDR3 in amino acids: CASTLGGARDEQYF. CDR3 bases: TGTGCCAGCACCCTGGGGGGGGCGCGGGACGAGCAGTACTTC.

V is TRBV19 and J is TRBJ2-1, with 7 bases lining up with TRBD2. The CDR3 is 13 residues long. Germline V CDR1 and CDR2: LNHDA, SQIVND (reference sequence). In DNA form, the CDR3 reads TGTGCTAGTGGGGCGGGAGTGGGGAATGAGCAGTTCTTC. This encodes CASGAGVGNEQFF.

The genes are TRBV27 and TRBJ2-7; 10 bases fit TRBD2. The CDR3 has 15 residues. V lost 5 bases and J lost 0; bases outside the gene matches: 4. Germline V CDR1 and CDR2: MNHEY, SMNVEV (reference sequence). The CDR3, as DNA: TGTGCCAGCAGTGTCCTAGCGGGGGCCTCCTACGAGCAGTACTTC. The encoded protein is CASSVLAGASYEQYF.

This rearrangement joins TRBV29-1 to TRBJ1-1; D call uncertain. Trimming cost V 7 bases and J 4 bases, with 16 bases left between them. The germline gives CDR1 SQVTM, CDR2 ANQGSEA. The length of the CDR3 is 13 residues. The CDR3 loop reads CSAYLGGGTEAFF. CDR3 in DNA: TGCAGCGCATACCTAGGCGGCGGCACTGAAGCTTTCTTT.

The CDR3 DNA reads TGTGCCACCGAAGCGCGGGAACAAGGTTCACCCCTCCACTTT. As protein: CATEAREQGSPLHF. The gene calls are TRBV7-9 and TRBJ1-6; D uncertain. The V end lost 10 bases, the J end lost 9 bases, and 19 bases lay between the germline ends. CDR1 is SEHNR, CDR2 FQNEAQ, per germline (reference sequence). There are 14 residues in the CDR3.

The chain joins TRBV27 to TRBJ1-6; no firm D call. The CDR3 loop spans 13 amino acids. CDR1 and CDR2 from the germline V gene are MNHEY and SMNVEV (reference sequence). The V and J ends lost 6 bases and 11 bases respectively, with 14 bases between them. The CDR3 loop reads CASSPTSEAPLHF. In nucleotides, the CDR3 is TGTGCCAGCAGCCCCACCTCGGAAGCACCCCTCCACTTT.

This chain uses TRBV9 with TRBJ2-7; 8 nucleotides align to TRBD2. The CDR3 totals 16 residues. Germline V gene data show CDR1 as SGDLS and CDR2 as YYNGEE. The ends lost 6 bases at V and 2 bases at J; junction bases unmatched: 13. CDR3: CASNKGREAPTYEQYF. The DNA of the CDR3 is TGTGCCAGCAACAAGGGGCGGGAGGCCCCCACCTACGAGCAGTACTTC. The variable domain in full, completed from reference TRBV9 and TRBJ2-7, reads DSGVTQTPKHLITATGQRVTLRCSPRSGDLSVYWYQQSLDQGLQFLIQYYNGEERAKGNILERFSAQQFPDLHSELNLSSLELGDSALYFCASNKGREAPTYEQYFGPGTRLTVT.

This chain connects TRBV7-3 to TRBJ2-3; a possible D gene is TRBD2 (5 bases). The germline V gene has CDR1 SGHTA and CDR2 FQGTGA. The V end lost 1 base, the J end lost 6 bases, and 17 bases lay between the germline ends. The CDR3 totals 16 residues. The CDR3: CASSLNWRNRSDTQYF. CDR3 sequence (DNA): TGTGCCAGCAGCTTAAATTGGAGGAACAGATCGGATACGCAGTATTTT.

The gene calls are TRBV6-5 and TRBJ2-5, with TRBD1 as a possible D gene (6 bases). The CDR3 extends over 14 amino acids. V shed 1 base and J shed 4 bases, with 10 bases lying between them. Germline CDR1 reads MNHEY; CDR2 reads SVGAGI. CDR3: CASSYYPRGETQYF. The CDR3 nucleotides read TGTGCCAGCAGTTACTACCCCAGGGGAGAGACCCAGTACTTC.

The V call is TRBV6-5, the J call TRBJ1-2, with TRBD1 as a possible D gene (5 bases). Germline V gives CDR1 MNHEY, CDR2 SVGAGI. This CDR3 comprises 15 residues. Trimming left V 4 bases short and J 0 bases short, with 12 bases between. The CDR3 spells CASSLNTGPNYGYTF. CDR3 nucleotide sequence: TGTGCCAGCAGTTTAAATACGGGGCCTAACTATGGCTACACCTTC.

In DNA form, the CDR3 reads TGTGCTAGTGGTTTCCTCCTACAGGGTCGGGGGAAACAAGAAACCGGGGAGCTGTTTTTT. Amino acid sequence: CASGFLLQGRGKQETGELFF. This chain joins TRBV12-5 and TRBJ2-2; the D call may be TRBD1 or TRBD2 (6 bases each). CDR3 length equals 20 residues. Germline V gene data show CDR1 as LGHNT and CDR2 as FRNRAP. V was clipped by 3 bases and J by 5 bases, with 28 bases between them.

The chain recombines TRBV11-2 with TRBJ1-1; maybe TRBD1 (5 bases). This CDR3 spans 18 amino acids. From germline, CDR1 is SGHAT and CDR2 FQNNGV. The V gene lost 4 bases and the J gene lost 5 bases, with 26 bases spanning the gap. The CDR3 is CASSSPTGIAPGWTEAFF. The CDR3, as DNA: TGTGCCAGCAGCTCCCCCACAGGAATAGCCCCGGGGTGGACTGAAGCTTTCTTT.

V and J are TRBV30 and TRBJ1-2; D possibly corresponds to TRBD1 (6 bases). The V end was cut by 3 bases, the J end by 0 bases, with 14 bases between. The CDR3 contains 15 residues. In germline, CDR1 is GTSNPN, CDR2 SVGIG (reference sequence). This CDR3 is CAWREGQGPNYGYTF. CDR3 DNA: TGTGCCTGGAGGGAGGGGCAGGGGCCTAACTATGGCTACACCTTC.

This clone is labeled medium-sized. J is TRBJ1-2 and V is TRBV6-5; perhaps TRBD1 as D (6 bases). V shed 5 bases and J shed 3 bases, with 13 bases lying between them. This CDR3 comprises 14 residues. Germline V gene data show CDR1 as MNHEY and CDR2 as SVGAGI. CDR3 amino acids: CASSPPTGYYGYTF. The CDR3 coding sequence is TGTGCCAGCAGTCCACCGACAGGCTACTATGGCTACACCTTC.